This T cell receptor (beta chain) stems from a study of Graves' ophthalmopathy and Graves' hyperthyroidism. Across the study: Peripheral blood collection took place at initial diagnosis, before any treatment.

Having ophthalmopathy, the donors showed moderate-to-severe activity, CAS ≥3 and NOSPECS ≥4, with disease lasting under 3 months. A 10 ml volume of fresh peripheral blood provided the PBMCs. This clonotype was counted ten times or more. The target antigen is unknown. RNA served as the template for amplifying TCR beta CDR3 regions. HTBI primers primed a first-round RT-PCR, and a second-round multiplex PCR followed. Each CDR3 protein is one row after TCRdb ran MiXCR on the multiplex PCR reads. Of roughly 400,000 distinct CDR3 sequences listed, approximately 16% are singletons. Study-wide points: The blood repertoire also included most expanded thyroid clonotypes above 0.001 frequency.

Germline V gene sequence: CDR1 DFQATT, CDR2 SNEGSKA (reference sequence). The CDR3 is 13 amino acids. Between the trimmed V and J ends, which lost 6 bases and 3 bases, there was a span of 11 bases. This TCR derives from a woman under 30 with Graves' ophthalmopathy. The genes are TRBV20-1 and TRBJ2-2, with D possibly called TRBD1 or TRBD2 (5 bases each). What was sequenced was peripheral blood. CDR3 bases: TGCAGTGCGGAAGGGACCCACACCGGGGAGCTGTTTTTT. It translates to CSAEGTHTGELFF.